This T cell receptor beta chain was recorded in a study of shared clonotypes between healthy human individuals. General study results and limits: Sharing across four donors was seen in around 5% of naive CD4 clonotypes.

Turning to this clone: Antigen specificity is unknown.

Germline V gene data show CDR1 as MDHEN and CDR2 as SYDVKM. With 3 bases clipped from V and 10 bases from J, the junction kept 6 bases outside the gene matches. The CDR3 is 15 amino acids. Researchers partitioned CD4+ cells into CD45RA+ naive and CD45RA-negative memory subsets. The protocol was immunoSEQ multiplex PCR, while the TCRdb copy is restricted to in-frame clones and leaves out a portion. In the table there are about 2 million clones, 85% to 95% of which are singletons. Sequencing input: naive CD4+ T cells sorted from blood. Subset meaning: CD45RA+ positively selected. The origin of this receptor is a man aged 18 to 29 in good health. The rearrangement joins TRBV28 to TRBJ1-4, with 12 bases that match TRBD1. The CDR3 loop is CASSFSGTGGGKLFF. In DNA form, the CDR3 reads TGTGCCAGCAGTTTCTCCGGGACAGGGGGCGGAAAACTGTTTTTT.